The 5 T cell receptor beta chains in this list originate from one sample, sequenced in a study of blood T cell repertoires in COVID-19. Clones were sequenced by immunoSEQ multiplex PCR, and TCRdb holds only the in-frame ones, with some missing. The sample consists of fewer than 200,000 clones, roughly 91% of them appearing once. Material: peripheral blood. The origin of the receptors is a man in his late teens or twenties with COVID-19, enrolled during active disease.

The rearrangement joins TRBV7-2 to TRBJ1-2; 9 bases fit TRBD1. The trim removed 1 base at V and 4 bases at J, leaving 7 bases unmatched. Germline V CDR1 and CDR2: SGHTA, FQGNSA. This CDR3 comprises 16 residues. The CDR3 spells CASSLGGQGSSYGYTF. The CDR3 bases are TGTGCCAGCAGCTTAGGAGGACAGGGGAGTAGCTATGGCTACACCTTC.

This clone was detected only once. The V gene is TRBV7-2, the J gene TRBJ1-2; D is unclear. V was shortened by 5 bases and J by 3 bases, with 19 bases between the two germline ends. The CDR3 loop spans 16 amino acids. Germline loops: CDR1 SGHTA, CDR2 FQGNSA. CDR3 in DNA: TGTGCCAGCAGCCCGCGGGCTTTTCTGGCGGACTATGGCTACACCTTC. Encoded protein: CASSPRAFLADYGYTF. The full variable domain, in which reference TRBV7-2 and TRBJ1-2 provide the parts outside the CDR3, is GAGVSQSPSNKVTEKGKDVELRCDPISGHTALYWYRQSLGQGLEFLIYFQGNSAPDKSGLPSDRFSAERTGGSVSTLTIQRTQQEDSAVYLCASSPRAFLADYGYTFGSGTRLTVV.

The V call is TRBV5-6, the J call TRBJ2-2; D is possibly TRBD1 (5 bases). CDR1 and CDR2 (germline): SGHDT, YYEEEE. The CDR3 spans 13 residues. Trimming shortened V by 4 bases and J by 6 bases, and 10 bases separated the two germline ends. DNA of the CDR3: TGTGCCAGCAGCAATACCAGGGCCGGGGAGCTGTTTTTT. This translates into CASSNTRAGELFF.

The V call is TRBV10-3, the J call TRBJ2-3, with D unclear. Trimming cost V 0 bases and J 6 bases, with 16 bases left between them. CDR1 is ENHRY, CDR2 SYGVKD, per germline. The CDR3 loop spans 16 amino acids. CDR3 loop: CAISESTTQKDDTQYF. The CDR3 DNA sequence: TGTGCCATCAGTGAGTCGACGACTCAAAAGGATGATACGCAGTATTTT.

The chain is built from TRBV7-8 and TRBJ2-1, with 10 nucleotides matching TRBD2. The CDR3 has 16 residues. Germline loops: CDR1 SGHVS, CDR2 FQNEAQ. The J segment lost 8 bases and the V segment lost 3 bases, leaving 10 bases of the junction unmatched. The CDR3 sequence is CASSFDSGRTSHEQFF. CDR3 nucleotide sequence: TGTGCCAGCAGCTTTGATAGCGGGAGGACCTCCCATGAGCAGTTCTTC.